Shown below are 5 T cell receptor beta chains from a single sample sequenced in a study of T cell repertoires in cytomegalovirus infection. MiXCR, applied by TCRdb to the reads, yields one record per CDR3 protein. Of nearly 450,000 distinct CDR3 sequences listed, 31% are singletons. The sequenced material came from PBMCs. The receptors come from a human donor in good health (CMV status not recorded). Some clones in this sample may be carry-over from other donors' samples.

This chain joins TRBV7-9 and TRBJ1-2, with unresolved D. Germline values: CDR1 SEHNR, CDR2 FQNEAQ (reference sequence). The CDR3 runs to 12 residues. V was cut by 5 bases and J by 3 bases, with 7 bases left in between. The CDR3 protein is CASSPTDYGYTF. The CDR3 DNA reads TGTGCCAGCAGCCCTACGGACTATGGCTACACCTTC.

The chain combines TRBV24-1 with TRBJ2-1, with 7 bases identical to TRBD1. Germline CDR1 is KGHDR and CDR2 is SFDVKD. The CDR3 runs 15 residues. V trimming: 4 bases; J trimming: 2 bases; junction bases outside the gene matches: 4. The CDR3, as DNA: TGTGCCACCAGTGACTCCGGACAGGCCTACAATGAGCAGTTCTTC. Its translation: CATSDSGQAYNEQFF.

This chain joins TRBV12-3 or TRBV12-4 and TRBJ2-7; D could derive from TRBD1 or TRBD2 (5 bases each). V shed 6 bases and J shed 3 bases, with 12 bases lying between them. CDR3 length: 13 amino acids. The CDR3 spells CASSKDTSYEQYF. CDR3 DNA: TGTGCCAGCAGCAAGGACACTAGCTACGAGCAGTACTTC.

The chain links TRBV27 to TRBJ2-7; D is unresolved. There are 15 residues in the CDR3. The germline V gene has CDR1 MNHEY and CDR2 SMNVEV (reference sequence). V was shortened by 9 bases and J by 2 bases, with 20 bases between the two germline ends. In DNA form, the CDR3 reads TGTGCCAGTCGACTGTCCGGCCTTCGAGCCTACGAGCAGTACTTC. Translation: CASRLSGLRAYEQYF.

The sample holds a few counts of this clonotype. This chain connects TRBV28 to TRBJ2-7; either TRBD1 or TRBD2 may supply D (6 bases each). Germline V lookup: CDR1 MDHEN, CDR2 SYDVKM. CDR3 length: 14 amino acids. V lost 7 bases and J 6 bases, leaving 19 bases between the germline ends. CDR3 in DNA: TGTGCCAGCACCCATGGGGGGCAGGGAGGCGAGCAGTACTTC. Its protein product is CASTHGGQGGEQYF.